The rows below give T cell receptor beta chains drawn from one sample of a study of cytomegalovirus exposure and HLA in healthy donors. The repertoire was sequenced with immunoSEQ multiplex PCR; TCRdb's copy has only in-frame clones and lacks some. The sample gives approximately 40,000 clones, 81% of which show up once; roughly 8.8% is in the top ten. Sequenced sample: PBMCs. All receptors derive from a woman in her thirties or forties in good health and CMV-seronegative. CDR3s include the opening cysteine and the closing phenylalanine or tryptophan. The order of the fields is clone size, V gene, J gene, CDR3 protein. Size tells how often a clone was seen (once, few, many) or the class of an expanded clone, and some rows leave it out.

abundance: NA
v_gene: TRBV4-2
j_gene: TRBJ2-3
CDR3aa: CASSQSSGADTQYF

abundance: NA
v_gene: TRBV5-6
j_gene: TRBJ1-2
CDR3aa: CASSLGAAPSNYGYTF

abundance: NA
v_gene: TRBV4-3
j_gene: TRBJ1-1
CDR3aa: CASGGTGGFEAFF

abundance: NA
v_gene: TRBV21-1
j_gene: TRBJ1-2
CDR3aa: CASSKCLGYYGYTF

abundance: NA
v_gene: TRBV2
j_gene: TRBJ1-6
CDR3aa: CASSEALGGKNSPLHF

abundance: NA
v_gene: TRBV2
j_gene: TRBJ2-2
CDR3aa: CASCEGGAGELFF

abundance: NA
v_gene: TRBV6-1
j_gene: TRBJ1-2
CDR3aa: CASSDGDSGGSYGYTF

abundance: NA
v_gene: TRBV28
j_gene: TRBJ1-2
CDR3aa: CASSSAGGLNYGYTF

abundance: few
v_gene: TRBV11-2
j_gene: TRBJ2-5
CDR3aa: CASSREGPLVETQYF

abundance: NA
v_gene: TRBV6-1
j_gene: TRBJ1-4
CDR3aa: CASSEARLGLGEKLFF

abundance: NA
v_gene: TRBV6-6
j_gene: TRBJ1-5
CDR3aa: CASSYSGGYSQPQHF

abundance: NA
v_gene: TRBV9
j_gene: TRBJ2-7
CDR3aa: CASSVEGTGDYEQYF

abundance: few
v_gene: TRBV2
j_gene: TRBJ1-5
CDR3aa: CASSEEQGVNQPQHF

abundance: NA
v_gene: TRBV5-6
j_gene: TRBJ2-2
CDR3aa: CASSLLAGELFF

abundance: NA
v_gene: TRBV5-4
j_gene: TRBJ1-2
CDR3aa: CASSIDRAGGYTF

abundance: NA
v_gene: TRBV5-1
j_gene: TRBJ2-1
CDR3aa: CASSLPGGSYNEQFF

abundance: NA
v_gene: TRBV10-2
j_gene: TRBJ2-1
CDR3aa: CASSEFASGTTYNEQFF

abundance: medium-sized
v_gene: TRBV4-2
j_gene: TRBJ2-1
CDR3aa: CASSQASGGYNEQFF

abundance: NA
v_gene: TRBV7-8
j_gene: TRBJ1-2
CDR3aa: CASSLNGRGYTF

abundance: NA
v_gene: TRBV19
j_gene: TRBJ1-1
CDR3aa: CASSMTDIRLKAFF

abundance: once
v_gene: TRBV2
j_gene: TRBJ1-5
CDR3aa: CASRPDAGGRGQPQHF

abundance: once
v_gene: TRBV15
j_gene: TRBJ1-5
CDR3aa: CATSRDFSLGGDYQPQHF

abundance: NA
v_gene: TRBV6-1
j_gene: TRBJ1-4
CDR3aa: CASSKGAHEKLFF

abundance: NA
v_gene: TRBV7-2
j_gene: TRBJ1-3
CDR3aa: CASSLQASSGNTIYF

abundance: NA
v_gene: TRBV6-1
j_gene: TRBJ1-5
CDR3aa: CASRQVPNQPQHF

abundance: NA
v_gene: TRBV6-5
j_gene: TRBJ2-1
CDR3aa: CASTPVGGGENEQFF

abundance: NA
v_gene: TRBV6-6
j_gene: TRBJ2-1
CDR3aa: CASSYSGEGYNEQFF

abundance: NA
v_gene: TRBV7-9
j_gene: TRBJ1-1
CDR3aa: CASSLAGGRTEAFF

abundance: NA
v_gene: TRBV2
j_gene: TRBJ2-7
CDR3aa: CASSITSGDTEQYF

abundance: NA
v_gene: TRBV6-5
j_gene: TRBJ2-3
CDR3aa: CASSTSGGAVDTQYF

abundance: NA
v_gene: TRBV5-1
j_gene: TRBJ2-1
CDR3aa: CASSLTTYNEQFF

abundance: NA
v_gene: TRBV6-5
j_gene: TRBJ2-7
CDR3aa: CASSYSRAGVSYEQYF

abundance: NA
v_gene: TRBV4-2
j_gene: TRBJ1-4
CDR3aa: CASSQELRRRGVPIEKLFF

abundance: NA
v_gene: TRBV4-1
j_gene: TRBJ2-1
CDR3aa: CASSQELGQLYNEQFF

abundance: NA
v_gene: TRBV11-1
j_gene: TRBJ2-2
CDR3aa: CASSLGARNTGELFF

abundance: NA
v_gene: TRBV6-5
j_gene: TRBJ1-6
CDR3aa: CASSFLQGVNSPLHF

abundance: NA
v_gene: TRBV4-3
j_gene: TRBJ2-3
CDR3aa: CASSQEPPTSGGRDTQYF

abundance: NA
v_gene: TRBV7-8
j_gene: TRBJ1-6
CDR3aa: CASSLGAGGKSPLHF

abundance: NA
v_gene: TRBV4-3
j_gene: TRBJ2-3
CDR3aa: CASSTSAASGTDTQYF

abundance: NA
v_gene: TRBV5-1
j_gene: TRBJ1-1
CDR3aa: CASSLGATVNTEAFF

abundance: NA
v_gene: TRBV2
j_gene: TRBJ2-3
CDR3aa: CASSSTGITDTQYF

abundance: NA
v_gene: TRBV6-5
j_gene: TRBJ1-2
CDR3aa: CASRQPGQYHYGYTF

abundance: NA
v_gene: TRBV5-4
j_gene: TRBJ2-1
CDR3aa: CASSLGGAGGFIEQFF

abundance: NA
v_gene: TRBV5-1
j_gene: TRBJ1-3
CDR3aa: CASSSSTGVAGNTIYF

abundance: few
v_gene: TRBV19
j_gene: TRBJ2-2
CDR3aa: CASSSSGQGTTGELFF

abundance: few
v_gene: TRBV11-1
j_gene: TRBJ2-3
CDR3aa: CASSLARGALTDTQYF

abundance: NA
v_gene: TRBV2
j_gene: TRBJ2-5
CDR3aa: CASSRQGYQETQYF

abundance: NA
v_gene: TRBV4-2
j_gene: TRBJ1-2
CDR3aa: CASSQSMQGTYGYTF

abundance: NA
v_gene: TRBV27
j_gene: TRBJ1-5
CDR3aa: CASSPRWGSQPQHF